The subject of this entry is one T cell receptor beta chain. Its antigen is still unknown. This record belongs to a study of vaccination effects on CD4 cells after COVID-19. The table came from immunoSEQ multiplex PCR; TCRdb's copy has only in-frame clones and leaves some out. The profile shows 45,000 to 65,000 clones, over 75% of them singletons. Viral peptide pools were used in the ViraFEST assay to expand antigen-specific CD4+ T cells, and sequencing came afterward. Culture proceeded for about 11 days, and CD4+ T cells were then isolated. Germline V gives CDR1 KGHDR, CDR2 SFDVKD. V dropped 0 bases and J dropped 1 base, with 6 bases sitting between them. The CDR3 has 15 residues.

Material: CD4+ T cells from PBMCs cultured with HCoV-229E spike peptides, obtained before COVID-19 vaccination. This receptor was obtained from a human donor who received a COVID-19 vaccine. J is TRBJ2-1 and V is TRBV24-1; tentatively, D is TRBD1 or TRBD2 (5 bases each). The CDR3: CATSDLGGSYNEQFF. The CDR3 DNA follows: TGTGCCACCAGTGATTTGGGGGGATCCTACAATGAGCAGTTCTTC.